This TCR beta chain was recorded in a study of tumor-infiltrating lymphocytes in primary liver carcinoma. Co-extraction yielded RNA and DNA from approximately 22-30 mg of unsorted bulk tissue. Each tumor specimen held more than 85% viable tumor cells. Of note for this clonotype: Antigen: not known. Because the CDR3 is missing its conserved closing phenylalanine or tryptophan, this is likely a read error.

The study, taken as a whole, reports: The proportion of top clones found throughout all five tumor regions was only about 7.5-25%.

The germline gives CDR1 SGHAT, CDR2 FQNNGV. The CDR3 runs to 18 residues. Priming with a constant-region primer yielded TCR beta cDNA from roughly 490 ng total RNA. Slightly modified ARM-PCR with three nested multiplex PCR rounds yielded TCR beta libraries. A C-beta reverse primer was combined with TRBV1-TRBV30 forward primers in the first two PCR rounds, and each round had ten to eleven cycles. TCRdb reanalysed the multiplex PCR reads using MiXCR and keeps one entry per CDR3 protein. The sample records tens of thousands of distinct CDR3 sequences, approximately 70% being singletons. The sequence derives from a man aged 40-49 years with primary liver carcinoma and hepatitis B virus infection. Material: liver tumor tissue from sampling region 1. As to subset: tumor region T1, superior pole. V gene TRBV11-2 combines with J gene TRBJ2-5; TRBD2 is a possible D gene (6 bases). This CDR3 reads CVSSQSVDRDSSQETQYS. DNA of the CDR3: TGTGTCAGTAGCCAGTCAGTGGATAGGGACTCTTCGCAAGAGACCCAGTACTCC.